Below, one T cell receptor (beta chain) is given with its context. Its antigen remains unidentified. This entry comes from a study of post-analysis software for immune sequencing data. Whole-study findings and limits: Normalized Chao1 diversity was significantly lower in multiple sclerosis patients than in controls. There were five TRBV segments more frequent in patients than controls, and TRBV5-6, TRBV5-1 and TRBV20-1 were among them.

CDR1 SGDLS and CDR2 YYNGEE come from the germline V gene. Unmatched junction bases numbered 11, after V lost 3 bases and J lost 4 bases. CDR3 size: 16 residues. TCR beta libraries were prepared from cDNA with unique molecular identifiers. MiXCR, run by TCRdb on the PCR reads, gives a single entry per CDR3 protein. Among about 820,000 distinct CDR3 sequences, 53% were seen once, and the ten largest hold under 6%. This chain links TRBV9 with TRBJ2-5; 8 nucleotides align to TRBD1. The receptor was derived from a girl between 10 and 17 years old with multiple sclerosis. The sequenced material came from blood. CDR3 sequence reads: CASSDGTGSYGETQYF. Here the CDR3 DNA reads TGTGCCAGCAGCGACGGGACAGGTAGTTATGGAGAGACCCAGTACTTC.